The 12 T cell receptor beta chains reported below all come from one sample, sequenced in a study of regulatory T cells in long-lasting Graves disease. Stated time point: newly diagnosed GD, antithyroid drugs for less than 3 months. PBMC RNA was the source of the TCR library. Arm-PCR of CDR3 regions and iRepertoire HTBI primers were the basis on which TCR beta libraries were built. TCRdb processed the multiplex PCR reads anew with MiXCR; each CDR3 protein has one entry. The table lists around 320,000 distinct CDR3 sequences, over 15% of them singletons. Another study also made use of these data, one on T cells in Graves' hyperthyroidism and ophthalmopathy.

The source material was peripheral blood mononuclear cells (PBMCs), sampled at new diagnosis, from a patient treated with antithyroid drugs. Receptor source: a man between 40 and 49 years old with Graves disease.

This clonotype was counted between two and nine times. The chain joins TRBV5-6 to TRBJ1-1; D not resolved. This CDR3 is built from 15 residues. Per germline, CDR1 SGHDT and CDR2 YYEEEE. Trimming removed 0 bases at V and 1 base at J, with 10 bases between. CDR3 region: CASSLAGGRNTEAFF. The CDR3 DNA reads TGTGCCAGCAGCTTGGCTGGTGGGAGGAACACTGAAGCTTTCTTT.

The chain carries TRBV19 and TRBJ2-3; TRBD1 agrees at 9 bases. Germline loops: CDR1 LNHDA, CDR2 SQIVND (reference sequence). Trimming at V came to 5 bases and at J to 3 bases, leaving 6 bases not matched to a gene. The CDR3 length is 15 residues. For the CDR3, the DNA is TGTGCCAGTAGTGGAAGGGACAGGGATACAGATACGCAGTATTTT. This encodes CASSGRDRDTDTQYF.

This clonotype appeared many times. V is TRBV11-2 and J is TRBJ2-3, with TRBD2 matching over 10 bases. The CDR3 is made up of 16 amino acids. The V segment lost 1 base and the J segment 2 bases; nucleotides outside the gene matches: 3. Germline lookup yields CDR1 SGHAT and CDR2 FQNNGV. The CDR3: CASSLGTSGITDTQYF. CDR3 sequence (DNA): TGTGCCAGCAGCTTAGGCACTAGCGGGATCACAGATACGCAGTATTTT.

This clonotype was detected ten times or more. V and J are TRBV14 and TRBJ2-7, with TRBD1 identical over 7 bases. The CDR3 spans 16 residues. Germline V gene lookup returns CDR1 SGHDN and CDR2 FVKESK. V trimming: 4 bases; J trimming: 3 bases; junction bases outside the gene matches: 12. The CDR3 sequence: CASSPILRQGRYEQYF. Here the CDR3 DNA reads TGTGCCAGCAGCCCCATATTAAGACAGGGTCGCTACGAGCAGTACTTC. Using reference TRBV14 and TRBJ2-7 for the parts outside the CDR3, the full variable domain is EAGVTQFPSHSVIEKGQTVTLRCDPISGHDNLYWYRRVMGKEIKFLLHFVKESKQDESGMPNNRFLAERTGGTYSTLKVQPAELEDSGVYFCASSPILRQGRYEQYFGPGTRLTVT.

V is TRBV20-1 and J is TRBJ2-7; possible D gene TRBD2, 7 bases. Germline V lookup: CDR1 DFQATT, CDR2 SNEGSKA (reference sequence). The CDR3 is made up of 13 amino acids. Trimming took off 6 bases at V and 2 bases at J, with 14 bases between the two ends. In nucleotides, the CDR3 is TGCAGTGCCAGGGACGGGGGGCCCTACGAGCAGTACTTC. This translates into CSARDGGPYEQYF.

This clonotype was seen a few times. The V and J genes are TRBV5-1 and TRBJ2-7; 11 nucleotides agree with TRBD1. The CDR3 is 16 residues long. The germline CDR1 and CDR2 sequences are SGHRS and YFSETQ. J gave up 4 bases and V 0 bases, and 6 bases lay outside the gene matches. The CDR3 DNA reads as TGCGCCAGCAGCTTGGCGGGACAGGGGGGAATTTACGAGCAGTACTTC. Translating it yields CASSLAGQGGIYEQYF. Together with reference TRBV5-1 and TRBJ2-7, the CDR3 gives the full variable domain: KAGVTQTPRYLIKTRGQQVTLSCSPISGHRSVSWYQQTPGQGLQFLFEYFSETQRNKGNFPGRFSGRQFSNSRSEMNVSTLELGDSALYLCASSLAGQGGIYEQYFGPGTRLTVT.

In this sample, this clonotype turned up a few times. The rearrangement links TRBV7-3 to TRBJ2-3; D could derive from TRBD1 or TRBD2 (7 bases each). Trimming took 5 bases from V and 4 from J, leaving 22 bases between them. Germline V gene lookup returns CDR1 SGHTA and CDR2 FQGTGA. CDR3 length: 17 amino acids. CDR3 region: CASSPNRQGGGADTQYF. The CDR3 DNA is TGTGCCAGCAGCCCTAACCGACAGGGAGGGGGTGCAGATACGCAGTATTTT.

This clonotype has more than one count but fewer than ten. A read error likely explains this, since a far larger clone differs by one base. The chain has TRBV7-9 and TRBJ2-1; unclear D gene. The ends were cut back, 5 bases at V and 4 bases at J, with 15 bases in the middle. Germline V gene lookup returns CDR1 SEHNR and CDR2 FQNEAQ (reference sequence). This CDR3 has 15 amino acids. The CDR3 bases are TGTGCCAGCAGCCCCGACTCTATGGGGTACAATGAGCAGTTCTTC. Translation gives CASSPDSMGYNEQFF.

The rearrangement joins TRBV19 to TRBJ1-3; no firm D call. The CDR3 runs 14 residues. Trimming stripped 6 bases from V and 0 bases from J, with 9 bases between. Germline V gene sequence: CDR1 LNHDA, CDR2 SQIVND (reference sequence). The CDR3 DNA sequence: TGTGCCAGTAGAGGACGGAGCTCTGGAAACACCATATATTTT. It is translated as CASRGRSSGNTIYF.

The table lists this clonotype with many counts. This chain joins TRBV5-1 and TRBJ2-7; D may be TRBD1 or TRBD2 (6 bases each). The germline CDR1 and CDR2 sequences are SGHRS and YFSETQ. V lost 0 bases and J 1 base, leaving 11 bases between the germline ends. This CDR3 contains 15 residues. For the CDR3, the DNA is TGCGCCAGCAGCTTGGTCGGGGGCCGATCCTACGAGCAGTACTTC. Its protein is CASSLVGGRSYEQYF.

This clonotype occurred many times. V and J are TRBV24-1 and TRBJ2-5; 8 nucleotides agree with TRBD2. J was trimmed by 4 bases and V by 4 bases; bases with no gene match: 10. The CDR3 has 16 residues. CDR1 and CDR2 (germline): KGHDR, SFDVKD. The CDR3 sequence: CATSEVTGGVRETQYF. CDR3 in DNA: TGTGCCACCAGTGAGGTTACGGGGGGGGTAAGAGAGACCCAGTACTTC.

Comments on this clonotype: A much larger clone sits a single nucleotide away, making a read error possible. The gene calls are TRBV9 and TRBJ2-5, with D perhaps matching TRBD2 (5 bases). CDR3 length equals 17 residues. Germline CDR1 and CDR2: SGDLS and YYNGEE. The V end was cut by 4 bases, the J end by 11 bases, with 30 bases between. CDR3 protein: CASSPRASTASYNEQYF. The CDR3 nucleotides read TGTGCCAGCAGCCCCCGAGCTAGCACTGCCTCCTACAATGAGCAGTACTTC. The full variable domain, its missing parts supplied by reference TRBV9 and TRBJ2-5, is DSGVTQTPKHLITATGQRVTLRCSPRSGDLSVYWYQQSLDQGLQFLIQYYNGEERAKGNILERFSAQQFPDLHSELNLSSLELGDSALYFCASSPRASTASYNEQYFGPGTRLLVL.